The sequence of this T cell receptor beta chain was determined in a study of a mutant IDH1 vaccine in newly diagnosed glioma. Time point denoted: week 5, during vaccination. It was 300 ug of mutant IDH1 20-mer peptide that made up each vaccine dose, given with topical imiquimod. Concerning this clone itself: Its target is unknown.

The protocol was immunoSEQ multiplex PCR, while the TCRdb copy is restricted to in-frame clones and leaves out a portion. The data hold about 26,000 clones, with approximately 79% observed a single time. The receptor was derived from a middle-aged man with glioma. Some clones in this sample may be carry-over from other donors' samples. Material: PBMCs, obtained from a glioma patient whose treatment included an IDH1 peptide vaccine.

The CDR3 region is CASSLRRGGLRSTDTQYF. The CDR3 nucleotides are TGCGCCAGCAGCTTAAGGCGGGGGGGCCTAAGAAGCACAGATACGCAGTATTTT. The chain recombines TRBV5-1 with TRBJ2-3; 9 nucleotides align to TRBD2. The germline gives CDR1 SGHRS, CDR2 YFSETQ. V dropped 2 bases and J dropped 0; count of bases not matched to a gene: 10. The CDR3 contains 18 residues.